The rows below give T cell receptor beta chains drawn from one sample of a study of a mutant IDH1 vaccine in newly diagnosed glioma. Generated by immunoSEQ multiplex PCR, the TCRdb table keeps only in-frame clones and is missing some. The sample carries under 90,000 clones, 75% to 85% recorded once. The source was PBMCs, collected from a glioma patient treated with radiotherapy, temozolomide or both. The receptors come from a man aged 45 to 65 with glioma. The CDR3 runs from the conserved cysteine through the conserved F or W.

len | j_gene | v_gene | CDR3aa
15 | TRBJ2-1 | TRBV5-1 | CASREGSGLTNEQFF
13 | TRBJ1-3 | TRBV6-1 | CASSEDRRNTIYF
14 | TRBJ2-5 | TRBV7-2 | CASSAEGGRKTQYF
11 | TRBJ1-5 | TRBV2 | CASSEEGGWHF
14 | TRBJ1-1 | TRBV25-1 | CASSESGWDTEAFF
15 | TRBJ1-2 | TRBV6-4 | CASRALPHVDYGYTF
14 | TRBJ1-1 | TRBV9 | CASSPRRTAKEAFF
11 | TRBJ1-1 | TRBV7-2 | CASSLVTEAFF
14 | TRBJ1-2 | TRBV7-3 | CASSPTGMNYGYTF
18 | TRBJ2-1 | TRBV4-1 | CASSQGGLAGGYYNEQFF
15 | TRBJ1-1 | TRBV5-1 | CASSFSGGGTTEAFF
12 | TRBJ1-1 | TRBV2 | CASYRENTEAFF
14 | TRBJ2-2 | TRBV30 | CAWSSGTTTGELFF
16 | TRBJ2-7 | TRBV2 | CASSVKLDYLSYEQYF
15 | TRBJ1-5 | TRBV30 | CAWSGGQSFNQPQHF
13 | TRBJ1-2 | TRBV7-2 | CASSPLTGLGYTF
15 | TRBJ2-2 | TRBV19 | CASRTRQGYTGELFF
15 | TRBJ1-6 | TRBV25-1 | CASSEGQGLDSPLHF
14 | TRBJ1-5 | TRBV6-6 | CASRSGILNQPQHF
16 | TRBJ2-2 | TRBV7-9 | CASSLGQLIGTGELFF